The next 27 T cell receptor beta chains were all read from a single sample in a study of Ad26.COV2.S vaccination and SARS-CoV-2 variants. The treatment is: around 19 received Ad26.COV2.S at low or high dose, single or two shots; roughly five received placebo; per-sample allocation not given. The study sampled participants on day 63 after the first vaccine or placebo injection. Only in-frame clones appear in the TCRdb table, and some are missing; sequencing was by immunoSEQ multiplex PCR. The sample includes around 320,000 clones, roughly 87% of them seen just once. Specimen: peripheral blood, collected in a trial of Ad26.COV2.S vaccine versus placebo. The receptor set was obtained from a person aged 18-60 years who received the Ad26.COV2.S COVID-19 vaccine or a placebo.

This chain uses TRBV3-1 (or the pseudogene TRBV3-2) with TRBJ1-1; weak D call: TRBD1 (5 bases). V lost 2 bases, J lost 1 base, and 11 bases lay in between. The length of the CDR3 is 15 residues. Germline assignment: CDR1 LGHDT and CDR2 YNNKEL (reference sequence). This chain's CDR3 is CASSQIVQGNTEAFF. The CDR3 DNA follows: TGTGCCAGCAGCCAAATCGTCCAGGGGAACACTGAAGCTTTCTTT.

The chain combines TRBV14 with TRBJ1-1, with TRBD1 matching 9 bases. The trim removed 4 bases at V and 4 bases at J, leaving 16 bases unmatched. The germline V gene has CDR1 SGHDN and CDR2 FVKESK. The CDR3 contains 18 residues. The CDR3: CASSPVFGTGFDGTEAFF. CDR3 DNA: TGTGCCAGCAGCCCCGTGTTTGGGACAGGGTTTGACGGCACTGAAGCTTTCTTT.

The chain links TRBV6-5 to TRBJ2-7, with 8 nucleotides matching TRBD2. Germline V gives CDR1 MNHEY, CDR2 SVGAGI. Unmatched junction bases numbered 8, after V lost 6 bases and J lost 1 base. CDR3 length: 15 residues. The CDR3: CASRGLAGGSYEQYF. The CDR3, as DNA: TGTGCCAGCAGGGGCCTGGCGGGAGGATCCTACGAGCAGTACTTC.

The V and J genes are TRBV7-2 and TRBJ1-6; D possibly corresponds to TRBD1 (6 bases). Germline CDR1 reads SGHTA; CDR2 reads FQGNSA. This CDR3 contains 16 residues. V dropped 1 base and J dropped 4 bases, with 11 bases sitting between them. The CDR3 DNA reads TGTGCCAGCAGCTTAGAGGCCAGGGGATATAATTCACCCCTCCACTTT. As protein: CASSLEARGYNSPLHF.

V usage is TRBV4-2 and J usage is TRBJ2-3; TRBD2 matches at 7 bases. The CDR3 sequence is 16 residues long. The germline gives CDR1 LGHNA, CDR2 YNFKEQ. Unmatched junction bases numbered 11, after V lost 3 bases and J lost 5 bases. The CDR3 region has the DNA TGTGCCAGCAGCCAGGGTACTAGCGCCCAAGGAGATACGCAGTATTTT. It specifies CASSQGTSAQGDTQYF.

V and J are TRBV4-1 and TRBJ1-3, with a possible D match to TRBD1 (6 bases). CDR1 is MGHRA, CDR2 YSYEKL, per germline. The CDR3 runs to 16 residues. V shed 2 bases and J shed 0 bases, with 11 bases lying between them. The CDR3 nucleotides are TGCGCCAGCAGCCAACAGACAGGAAACTCTGGAAACACCATATATTTT. The encoded protein is CASSQQTGNSGNTIYF.

The chain couples TRBV7-3 to TRBJ1-1, with 8 bases matching TRBD1. The CDR3 sequence is 13 residues long. Trimming took 4 bases from V and 10 from J; bases not matched to a gene: 8. Germline assignment: CDR1 SGHTA and CDR2 FQGTGA. The CDR3 nucleotides are TGTGCCAGCAGCTCGACAGGGGATGGGAGAGCTTTCTTT. This encodes CASSSTGDGRAFF.

The chain uses TRBV20-1 and TRBJ2-3; a possible D gene is TRBD2 (6 bases). The CDR3 length is 14 residues. The V gene's germline CDR1 is DFQATT and CDR2 SNEGSKA (reference sequence). The V end lost 3 bases, the J end lost 1 base, and 11 bases lay between the germline ends. CDR3 residues: CSASRGSGTDTQYF. DNA for the CDR3: TGCAGTGCTAGTCGGGGGTCAGGCACAGATACGCAGTATTTT.

V is TRBV10-3 and J is TRBJ2-2; D is tentatively TRBD1 or TRBD2 (5 bases each). Germline CDR1 is ENHRY and CDR2 is SYGVKD. The CDR3 loop spans 15 amino acids. Trimming stripped 5 bases from V and 4 bases from J, with 14 bases between. The CDR3 DNA reads TGTGCCATCAGTTATGGGGCAGGGACCACCGGGGAGCTGTTTTTT. This encodes CAISYGAGTTGELFF.

The chain has TRBV7-6 and TRBJ1-1; D is perhaps TRBD1 (6 bases). V gave up 5 bases and J gave up 1 base, with 14 bases separating them. The germline CDR1 and CDR2 sequences are SGHVS and FNYEAQ. CDR3 length: 15 amino acids. For the CDR3, the DNA is TGTGCCAGCAGCCCGATGGAGGGGGGGAACACTGAAGCTTTCTTT. This gives the protein CASSPMEGGNTEAFF.

The J gene is TRBJ2-7, the V gene TRBV19, with 7 bases matching TRBD1. Germline V lookup: CDR1 LNHDA, CDR2 SQIVND (reference sequence). J gave up 3 bases and V 5 bases, and 19 bases lay outside the gene matches. The CDR3 sequence is 18 residues long. CDR3 sequence (DNA): TGTGCCAGTAGTCGACAAATCCTTCGCGCCGGGACAGACTACGAGCAGTACTTC. Amino acid sequence: CASSRQILRAGTDYEQYF.

The chain has TRBV30 and TRBJ1-1; 8 bases line up with TRBD1. The V and J ends lost 5 bases and 6 bases, in that order; junction bases with no gene match: 2. This CDR3 has 11 residues. Germline V CDR1 and CDR2: GTSNPN, SVGIG (reference sequence). The chain's CDR3 is CAWDRGPEAFF. The CDR3 DNA follows: TGTGCCTGGGACAGGGGCCCTGAAGCTTTCTTT.

The chain couples TRBV12-3 or TRBV12-4 to TRBJ2-3; no clear D gene. Trimming pared 5 bases from V and 2 bases from J, leaving 5 bases between. CDR3 length: 12 residues. CDR3 DNA sequence: TGTGCCAGCAGTACTTTCACAGATACGCAGTATTTT. Its protein product is CASSTFTDTQYF.

The chain couples TRBV2 to TRBJ2-2, with D maybe TRBD1 (6 bases). The germline V gene has CDR1 SNHLY and CDR2 FYNNEI. The CDR3 totals 15 residues. The V gene lost 5 bases and the J gene lost 10 bases, with 20 bases spanning the gap. The DNA of the CDR3 is TGTGCCAGCAGTCCCCGGGACACCGAGTGGGTGGAGCTGTTTTTT. Translated, it gives CASSPRDTEWVELFF.

This chain connects TRBV6-5 to TRBJ1-5; D gene ambiguous. The CDR3 totals 15 residues. CDR1 and CDR2 (germline): MNHEY, SVGAGI. Trimming removed 5 bases from V and 4 bases from J, with 15 bases in between. The CDR3 DNA reads TGTGCCAGCAGTCTGACCCTCCCGGGGAATCAGCCCCAGCATTTT. This gives the protein CASSLTLPGNQPQHF.

This chain uses TRBV3-1 (or the pseudogene TRBV3-2) with TRBJ2-1, with no clear D. Germline CDR1 reads LGHDT; CDR2 reads YNNKEL (reference sequence). Trimming removed 6 bases from V and 4 bases from J, with 10 bases in between. The CDR3 runs to 13 residues. The CDR3 loop reads CASSRSDYNEQFF. The CDR3 DNA follows: TGTGCCAGCAGTCGAAGCGATTACAATGAGCAGTTCTTC.

The chain uses TRBV11-2 and TRBJ2-2; 8 bases fit TRBD2. The germline V gene encodes CDR1 SGHAT and CDR2 FQNNGV. Trimming cost V 7 bases and J 3 bases; bases outside gene matches: 19. The CDR3 runs 19 residues. CDR3 sequence: CASNQGWARRGAYTGELFF. The CDR3 DNA reads TGTGCCAGCAATCAGGGATGGGCTCGGCGGGGGGCTTACACCGGGGAGCTGTTTTTT.

The chain carries TRBV2 and TRBJ1-2; maybe TRBD1 (6 bases). The CDR3 spans 12 residues. V was pared by 8 bases and J by 4 bases, with 11 bases between. Germline values: CDR1 SNHLY, CDR2 FYNNEI. DNA of the CDR3: TGTGCCAGCGCGGGGGCGAGCTATGGCTACACCTTC. Translating gives CASAGASYGYTF.

This sequence joins TRBV12-3 or TRBV12-4 and TRBJ2-3, with no clear D. This CDR3 is 13 amino acids long. With 6 bases removed from V and 0 bases from J, the gap between germline ends came to 7 bases. CDR3 coding DNA: TGTGCCAGCAGCCGACCTAGCACAGATACGCAGTATTTT. Residues: CASSRPSTDTQYF.

J is TRBJ2-1 and V is TRBV9; D remains unclear. V shed 3 bases and J shed 6 bases, with 10 bases lying between them. The germline V gene encodes CDR1 SGDLS and CDR2 YYNGEE. The CDR3 runs 13 residues. The CDR3 loop reads CASSATLINEQFF. As DNA, the CDR3 is TGTGCCAGCAGCGCCACGCTAATCAATGAGCAGTTCTTC.

The chain combines TRBV5-1 with TRBJ1-4; D unresolved. Germline CDR1 is SGHRS and CDR2 is YFSETQ. This CDR3 spans 14 amino acids. Trimming removed 4 bases from V and 0 bases from J, with 7 bases in between. CDR3 protein: CASSPAATNEKLFF. The CDR3 coding sequence is TGCGCCAGCAGCCCCGCTGCAACTAATGAAAAACTGTTTTTT.

The genes are TRBV4-3 and TRBJ1-2, with unresolved D. Germline lookup yields CDR1 LGHNA and CDR2 YSLEER. Trimming pared 1 base from V and 4 bases from J, leaving 7 bases between. The CDR3 runs 13 residues. DNA for the CDR3: TGCGCCAGCAGCCAAGGAAGCGGCTATGGCTACACCTTC. This gives the protein CASSQGSGYGYTF.

The chain links TRBV2 to TRBJ1-6, with D unclear. The CDR3 has 15 amino acids. V was shortened by 4 bases and J by 0 bases, with 7 bases between the two germline ends. Germline CDR1 is SNHLY and CDR2 is FYNNEI. The CDR3 loop reads CASSVQSSYNSPLHF. CDR3 sequence (DNA): TGTGCCAGCAGTGTACAGAGCTCCTATAATTCACCCCTCCACTTT.

J is TRBJ1-3 and V is TRBV18; no clear D. This CDR3 spans 15 amino acids. Germline V lookup: CDR1 KGHSH, CDR2 LQKENI. The V end lost 2 bases, the J end lost 1 base, and 9 bases lay between the germline ends. Here the CDR3 reads CASSPESRSGNTIYF. The CDR3 DNA follows: TGTGCCAGCTCACCAGAGTCCCGTTCTGGAAACACCATATATTTT.

This clone was found a few times. The chain carries TRBV5-1 and TRBJ2-1; 9 positions match TRBD2. This CDR3 is built from 15 residues. The J segment lost 4 bases and the V segment lost 4 bases, leaving 6 bases of the junction unmatched. CDR1 and CDR2 (germline): SGHRS, YFSETQ. CDR3 nucleotides: TGCGCCAGCAGCATCAGCGGGGGGACTTACAATGAGCAGTTCTTC. It codes for CASSISGGTYNEQFF.

The rearrangement links TRBV19 to TRBJ2-3, with 8 nucleotides matching TRBD1. This CDR3 has 16 amino acids. Trimming cost V 5 bases and J 3 bases; bases outside gene matches: 10. Germline values: CDR1 LNHDA, CDR2 SQIVND (reference sequence). The chain's CDR3 is CASSAFQGAQTDTQYF. The DNA for the CDR3 is TGTGCCAGTAGTGCTTTTCAGGGGGCGCAAACAGATACGCAGTATTTT.

The chain recombines TRBV7-2 with TRBJ1-2; 8 bases align to TRBD1. This CDR3 is 15 amino acids long. J was trimmed by 4 bases and V by 4 bases; bases with no gene match: 8. Germline-derived CDR1 and CDR2 are SGHTA and FQGNSA. The CDR3 spells CASSSDSGGGYGYTF. CDR3 coding DNA: TGTGCCAGCAGCTCCGATTCAGGGGGCGGCTATGGCTACACCTTC. Combining the CDR3 with reference TRBV7-2 and TRBJ1-2 gives the whole variable domain GAGVSQSPSNKVTEKGKDVELRCDPISGHTALYWYRQSLGQGLEFLIYFQGNSAPDKSGLPSDRFSAERTGGSVSTLTIQRTQQEDSAVYLCASSSDSGGGYGYTFGSGTRLTVV.